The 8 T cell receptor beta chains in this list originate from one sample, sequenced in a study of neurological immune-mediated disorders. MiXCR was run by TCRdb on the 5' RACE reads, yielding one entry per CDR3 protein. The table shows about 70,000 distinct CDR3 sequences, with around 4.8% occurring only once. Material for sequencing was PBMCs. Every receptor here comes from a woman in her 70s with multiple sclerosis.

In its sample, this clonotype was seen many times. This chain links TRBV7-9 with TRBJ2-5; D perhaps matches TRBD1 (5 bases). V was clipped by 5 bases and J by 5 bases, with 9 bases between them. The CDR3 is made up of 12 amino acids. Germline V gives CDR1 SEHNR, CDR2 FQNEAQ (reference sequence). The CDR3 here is CASSQGQETQYF. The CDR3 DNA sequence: TGTGCCAGCAGCCAGGGCCAGGAGACCCAGTACTTC.

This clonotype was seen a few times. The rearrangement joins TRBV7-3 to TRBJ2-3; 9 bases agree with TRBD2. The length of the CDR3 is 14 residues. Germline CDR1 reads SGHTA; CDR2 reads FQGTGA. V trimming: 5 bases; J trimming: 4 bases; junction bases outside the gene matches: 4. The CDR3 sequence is CASSDSGSADTQYF. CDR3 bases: TGTGCCAGCAGCGATAGCGGGAGCGCAGATACGCAGTATTTT.

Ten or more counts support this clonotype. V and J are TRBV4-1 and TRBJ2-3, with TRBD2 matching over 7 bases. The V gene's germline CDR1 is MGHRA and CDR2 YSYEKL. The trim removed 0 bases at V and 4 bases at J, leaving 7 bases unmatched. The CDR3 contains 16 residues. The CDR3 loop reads CASSQEPIAGADTQYF. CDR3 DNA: TGCGCCAGCAGCCAAGAACCTATTGCGGGAGCAGATACGCAGTATTTT.

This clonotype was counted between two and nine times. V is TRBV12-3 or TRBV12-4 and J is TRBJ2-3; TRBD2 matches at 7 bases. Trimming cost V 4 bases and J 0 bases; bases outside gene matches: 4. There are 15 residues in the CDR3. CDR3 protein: CASSSAGPSTDTQYF. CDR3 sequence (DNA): TGTGCCAGCAGTTCAGCGGGACCTAGCACAGATACGCAGTATTTT.

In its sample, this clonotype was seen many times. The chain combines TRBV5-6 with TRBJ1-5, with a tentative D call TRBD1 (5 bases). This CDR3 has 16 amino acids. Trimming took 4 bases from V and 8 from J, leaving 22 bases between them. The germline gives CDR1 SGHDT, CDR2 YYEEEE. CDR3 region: CASSERTLWGVEPQHF. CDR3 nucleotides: TGTGCCAGCAGCGAACGGACCTTGTGGGGGGTGGAGCCCCAGCATTTT.

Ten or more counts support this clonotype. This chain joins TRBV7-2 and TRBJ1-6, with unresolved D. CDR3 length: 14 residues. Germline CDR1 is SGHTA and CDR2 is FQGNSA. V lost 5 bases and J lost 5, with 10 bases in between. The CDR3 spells CASSPARNNSPLHF. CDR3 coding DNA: TGTGCCAGCAGCCCAGCCCGGAATAATTCACCCCTCCACTTT.

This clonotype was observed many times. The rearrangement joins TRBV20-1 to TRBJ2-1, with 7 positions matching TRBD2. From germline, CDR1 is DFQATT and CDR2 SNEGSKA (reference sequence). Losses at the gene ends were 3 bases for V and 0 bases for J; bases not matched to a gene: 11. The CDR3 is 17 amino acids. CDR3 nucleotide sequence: TGCAGTGCTAGCCCAGCGGGATTACTTAGCTCCTACAATGAGCAGTTCTTC. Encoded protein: CSASPAGLLSSYNEQFF.

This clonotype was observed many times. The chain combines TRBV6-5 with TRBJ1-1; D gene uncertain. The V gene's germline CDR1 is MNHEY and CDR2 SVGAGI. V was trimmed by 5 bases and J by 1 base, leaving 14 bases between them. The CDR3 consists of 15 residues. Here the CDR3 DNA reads TGTGCCAGCAGTCCTCCTGGGAGGTGGAACACTGAAGCTTTCTTT. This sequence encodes CASSPPGRWNTEAFF.